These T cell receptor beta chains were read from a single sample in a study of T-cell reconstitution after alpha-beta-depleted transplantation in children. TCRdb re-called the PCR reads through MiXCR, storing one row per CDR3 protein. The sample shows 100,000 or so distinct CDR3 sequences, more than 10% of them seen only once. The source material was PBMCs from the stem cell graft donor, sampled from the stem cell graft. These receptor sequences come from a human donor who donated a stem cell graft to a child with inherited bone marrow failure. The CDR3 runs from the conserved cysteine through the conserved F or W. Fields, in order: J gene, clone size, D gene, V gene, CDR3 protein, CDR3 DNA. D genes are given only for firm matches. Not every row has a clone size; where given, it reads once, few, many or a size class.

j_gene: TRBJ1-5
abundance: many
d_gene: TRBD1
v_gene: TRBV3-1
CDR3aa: CASSQGQGYQPQHF
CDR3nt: TGTGCCAGCAGCCAGGGACAGGGTTATCAGCCCCAGCATTTT

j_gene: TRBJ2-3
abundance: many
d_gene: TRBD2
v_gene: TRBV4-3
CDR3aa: CASSRSRTSGSDTQYF
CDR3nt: TGCGCCAGCAGTCGTTCAAGGACTAGCGGTTCAGATACGCAGTATTTT

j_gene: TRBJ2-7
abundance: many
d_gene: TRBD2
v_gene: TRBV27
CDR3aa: CASSPALDGRMGEQYF
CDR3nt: TGTGCCAGCAGTCCTGCCCTCGACGGGAGGATGGGCGAGCAGTACTTC

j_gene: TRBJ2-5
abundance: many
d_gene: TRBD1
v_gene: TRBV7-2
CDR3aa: CASSPGTGLCIF
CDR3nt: TGTGCCAGCAGTCCCGGGACAGGGCTTTGTATTTTC

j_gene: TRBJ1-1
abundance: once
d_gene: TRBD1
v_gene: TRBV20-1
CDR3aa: CSARRTTRQGSTEAFF
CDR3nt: TGCAGTGCTCGAAGAACCACAAGACAGGGGAGTACTGAAGCTTTCTTT

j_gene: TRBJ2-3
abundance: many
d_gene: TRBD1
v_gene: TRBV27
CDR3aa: CASSEGQGAGDTQYF
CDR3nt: TGTGCCAGCAGTGAGGGACAGGGGGCGGGAGATACGCAGTATTTT

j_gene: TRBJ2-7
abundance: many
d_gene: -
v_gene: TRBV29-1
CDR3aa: CSVWSNNYYEQYF
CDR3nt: TGCAGCGTTTGGTCTAACAACTACTACGAGCAGTACTTC

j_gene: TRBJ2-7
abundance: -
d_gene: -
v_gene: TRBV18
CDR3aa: CASSPGRAAYEQYF
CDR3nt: TGTGCCAGCTCACCGGGACGGGCGGCCTACGAGCAGTACTTC

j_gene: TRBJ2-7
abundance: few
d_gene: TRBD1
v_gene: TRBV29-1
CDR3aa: CSVPGTVSPYEQYF
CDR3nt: TGCAGCGTTCCCGGGACAGTTTCCCCCTACGAGCAGTACTTC

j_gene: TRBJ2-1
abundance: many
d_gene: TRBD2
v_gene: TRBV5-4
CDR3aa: CASSRGTSGSEYEQFF
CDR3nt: TGTGCCAGCAGCCGGGGGACTAGCGGGAGTGAGTATGAGCAGTTCTTC

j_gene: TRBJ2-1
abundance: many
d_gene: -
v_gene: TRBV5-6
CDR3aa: CASSLDPNEQFF
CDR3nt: TGTGCCAGCAGCTTGGATCCGAATGAGCAGTTCTTC

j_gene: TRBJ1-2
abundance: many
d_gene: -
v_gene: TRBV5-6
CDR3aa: CANSPLTSLLVTDPVYGYTF
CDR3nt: TGTGCCAACAGCCCCCTCACCTCTCTCCTTGTGACAGATCCCGTTTATGGCTACACCTTC

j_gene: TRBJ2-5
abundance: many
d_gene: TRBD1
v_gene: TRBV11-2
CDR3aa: CASSLGQGESETQYF
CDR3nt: TGTGCCAGCAGCTTAGGACAGGGGGAGTCCGAGACCCAGTACTTC

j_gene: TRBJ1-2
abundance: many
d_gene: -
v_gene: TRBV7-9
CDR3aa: CASSLTEGGYTF
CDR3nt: TGTGCCAGCAGCCTGACAGAGGGCGGCTACACCTTC

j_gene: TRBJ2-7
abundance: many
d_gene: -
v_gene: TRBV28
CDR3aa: CASAGAYEQYF
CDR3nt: TGTGCCAGCGCCGGAGCCTACGAGCAGTACTTC

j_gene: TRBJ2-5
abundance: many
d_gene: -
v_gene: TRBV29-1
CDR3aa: CSVEQGFTETQYF
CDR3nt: TGCAGCGTTGAACAGGGGTTTACAGAGACCCAGTACTTC

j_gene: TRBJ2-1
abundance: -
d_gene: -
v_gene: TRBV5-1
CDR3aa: CASSPGATGDEQFF
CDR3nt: TGCGCCAGCAGCCCGGGGGCTACGGGGGATGAGCAGTTCTTC